The clone carrying this T cell receptor (beta chain) showed up just a few times. Germline V gene sequence: CDR1 KGHDR, CDR2 SFDVKD. The CDR3 spans 17 residues. V was clipped by 2 bases and J by 0 bases; unmatched bases: 2. In the original processing: Reference gene primer amplification gave nucleated cell count estimates. Repertoires were generated with immunoSEQ multiplex PCR, while TCRdb's copy carries only in-frame clones and drops some. V, J and clone size were drawn from that table, and D and trimming were deduced from the DNA. The sample shows a few hundred thousand clones, around 83% of them seen only once. The data were taken from a study of blood T cell repertoires in COVID-19.

The sequenced material came from peripheral blood. The rearrangement uses TRBV24-1 and TRBJ1-3, with 11 bases that match TRBD1. The receptor was isolated from a woman between 50 and 59 years old with acute or convalescent COVID-19. The CDR3 loop reads CATSDWGTGGSGNTIYF. In nucleotides, the CDR3 is TGTGCCACCAGTGATTGGGGGACAGGGGGCTCTGGAAACACCATATATTTT.